This TCR beta chain was obtained from a study of T cells after yellow fever vaccination. The CDR3 runs 12 residues. Germline CDR1 reads KGHDR; CDR2 reads SFDVKD. Trimming left V 4 bases short and J 7 bases short, with 7 bases between. The study, taken as a whole, reports: Most primary-vaccination clones reappeared after the booster (about 95% CD4, 88% CD8). A weaker but faster secondary response was observed, peaking on day 5 versus 15. Just a small share of clonotypes turned up in the CD4 compartment as well as the CD8 compartment. Contamination by abundant bulk-population clonotypes could be present in FACS-sorted repertoires.

One entry per CDR3 protein, called by TCRdb with MiXCR from the 5' RACE reads. The sample consists of approximately 260,000 distinct CDR3 sequences, roughly 5.2% of them appearing once. In its sample, this clonotype was seen many times. Its target is not known. Sample: CD4+ T cells sorted from PBMCs, taken on the day of the yellow fever booster vaccination. The receptor was isolated from a man aged 18-30 years who received the YFV17D yellow fever vaccine. The V and J genes are TRBV24-1 and TRBJ2-1; a weak D match, TRBD2 (5 bases). Here the CDR3 reads CATSEWTNEQFF. CDR3 DNA: TGTGCCACCAGTGAGTGGACTAATGAGCAGTTCTTC.